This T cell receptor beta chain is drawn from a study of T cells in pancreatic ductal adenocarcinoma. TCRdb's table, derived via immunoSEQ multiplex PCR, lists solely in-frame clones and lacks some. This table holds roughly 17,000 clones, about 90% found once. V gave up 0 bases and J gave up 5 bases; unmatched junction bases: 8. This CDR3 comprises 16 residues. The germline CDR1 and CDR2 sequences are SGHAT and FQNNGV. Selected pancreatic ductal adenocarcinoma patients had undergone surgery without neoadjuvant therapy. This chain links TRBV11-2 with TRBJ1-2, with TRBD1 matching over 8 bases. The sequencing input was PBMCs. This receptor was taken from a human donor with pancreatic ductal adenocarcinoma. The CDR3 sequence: CASSLDSGTGSYGYTF. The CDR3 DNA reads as TGTGCCAGCAGCTTAGATTCGGGGACAGGAAGTTATGGCTACACCTTC.